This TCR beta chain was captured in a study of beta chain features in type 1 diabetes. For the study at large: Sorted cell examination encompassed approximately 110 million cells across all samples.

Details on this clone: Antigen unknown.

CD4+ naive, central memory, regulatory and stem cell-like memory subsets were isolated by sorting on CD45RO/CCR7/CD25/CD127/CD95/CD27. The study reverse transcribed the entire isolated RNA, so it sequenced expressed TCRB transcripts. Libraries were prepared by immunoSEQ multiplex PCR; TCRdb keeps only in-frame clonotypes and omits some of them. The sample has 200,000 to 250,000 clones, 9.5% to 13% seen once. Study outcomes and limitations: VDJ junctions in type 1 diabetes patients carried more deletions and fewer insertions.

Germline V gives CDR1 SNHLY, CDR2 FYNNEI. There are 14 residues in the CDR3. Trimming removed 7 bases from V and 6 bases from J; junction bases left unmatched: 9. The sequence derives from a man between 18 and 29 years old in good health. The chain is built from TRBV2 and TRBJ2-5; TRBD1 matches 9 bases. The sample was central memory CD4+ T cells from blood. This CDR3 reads CASNRGTGLQTQYF. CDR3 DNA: TGTGCCAGCAACCGCGGGACAGGGCTGCAGACCCAGTACTTC.